The sequence of this TCR beta chain was determined in a study of PD-1 blockade in classical Hodgkin lymphoma. The assay was immunoSEQ multiplex PCR, and TCRdb's table has in-frame clones only and misses some. The table has 15,000 to 18,000 clones, about 86% seen once. Comment on this clone: Its antigen is undetermined.

The study, taken as a whole, reports: The authors have not defined what causes the repertoire differences, possibly disease activity or prior therapy. TCR diversity at baseline was reported to be reduced in newly diagnosed patients relative to healthy donors.

The time point: newly diagnosed, previously untreated cHL patient sample. Researchers report purifying CD4+ T cells from thawed PBMCs by magnetic negative selection. Comparator PBMCs were from newly diagnosed, untreated classical Hodgkin lymphoma. The sample was CD4+ T cells from blood. The origin of this receptor is a human donor with classical Hodgkin lymphoma.

The DNA of the CDR3 is TGTGCCAGCAGCTCCTACAGGGGGGCGAACACTGAAGCTTTCTTT. Translating it yields CASSSYRGANTEAFF. The gene calls are TRBV7-2 and TRBJ1-1; 8 positions match TRBD1. Germline V lookup: CDR1 SGHTA, CDR2 FQGNSA. CDR3 length: 15 amino acids. Trimming at V came to 4 bases and at J to 1 base, leaving 5 bases not matched to a gene.